One T cell receptor beta chain is described in this entry. Its antigen is still unknown. Sorted subsets were CFSE-labeled and cultured around five days with allogeneic dendritic cells. Memory T cells were CD45RO+, naive were CD45RA+, sorted by FACS. The record originates from a study of regulatory dendritic cells for organ transplantation. The overall study: Dendritic cell cultures received LPS on day 6. Study-level findings and limits: Among resting subsets, memory CD8+ cells contained the most alloreactive clonotypes.

Method: immunoSEQ multiplex PCR; TCRdb's copy keeps in-frame clones and lacks some. The sample includes about 10,000 clones, roughly 65% seen only once; the top ten take approximately 0.57%. The sequencing sample was made of naive CD4+ T cells from blood cultured with dendritic cells. Stated subset: CD45RA+ naive T cells. This clonotype was sampled from a human donor in good health.

The CDR3: CSAREGVGYTF. CDR3 nucleotide sequence: TGCAGTGCTAGAGAAGGGGTTGGCTACACCTTC. J is TRBJ1-2 and V is TRBV20-1; tentative D call: TRBD1 (5 bases). The CDR3 sequence is 11 residues long. The germline CDR1 and CDR2 sequences are DFQATT and SNEGSKA (reference sequence). V was trimmed by 0 bases and J by 7 bases, leaving 6 bases between them.